This TCR beta chain was recorded in a study of cytomegalovirus exposure and HLA in healthy donors. This clone has just a few counts. The PCR made use of 60 Vbeta and 13 Jbeta primers. The method was immunoSEQ multiplex PCR; TCRdb's version includes in-frame clones alone and lacks a portion of them. The sample includes about 120,000 clones, around 76% of them seen just once. This CDR3 has 11 amino acids. With 6 bases removed from V and 4 bases from J, the gap between germline ends came to 9 bases. The germline gives CDR1 DFQATT, CDR2 SNEGSKA (reference sequence). The genes are TRBV20-1 and TRBJ2-5; D is possibly TRBD2 (6 bases). Material for sequencing was PBMCs. This receptor was identified in a man aged 60-69 years in good health and CMV-seropositive. CDR3: CSAGSPETQYF. The CDR3 DNA sequence: TGCAGTGCCGGGAGCCCAGAGACCCAGTACTTC.